This T cell receptor beta chain was recovered during a study of blood T cells in healthy people across ages. Broader study findings: Roughly linear age-related decline in beta diversity appeared, significant by age around 38. Donors of long life had a larger count of naive CD4+ cells and greater diversity than aged donors.

For the second PCR, which ran for 7 to 11 cycles, a sample-barcoded 5' primer and a J-beta primer mix were used. The template-switch adaptor was a 5' adaptor with 12 random nucleotides. It tagged each cDNA molecule. TCRdb reprocessed the 5' RACE reads via MiXCR and lists one record per CDR3 protein. The table has around 600,000 distinct CDR3 sequences, around 48% seen once. This clonotype was detected a few times. Its antigen is undetermined. Peripheral blood was drawn, roughly 10 milliliters per donor. Material for sequencing was blood. This clonotype was obtained from a man older than 75 in good health.

CDR3 sequence reads: CSAPHPPSYNEQFF. The CDR3 nucleotides are TGCAGTGCTCCCCATCCCCCCTCCTACAATGAGCAGTTCTTC. V usage is TRBV20-1 and J usage is TRBJ2-1; D is ambiguous. From germline, CDR1 is DFQATT and CDR2 SNEGSKA (reference sequence). Trimming shortened V by 5 bases and J by 0 bases, and 11 bases separated the two germline ends. CDR3 length: 14 residues.